The present T cell receptor (beta chain) was sequenced within a study of cytotoxic CD8 clonotypes in ibrutinib-treated CLL. This clone was detected once. Germline V gene data show CDR1 as SQVTM and CDR2 as ANQGSEA. With 0 bases clipped from V and 7 bases from J, the junction kept 10 bases outside the gene matches. The CDR3 is 16 amino acids. Target depth was 1 in 200,000 to 1 in 1 million T cells, about 10x per clonotype. Some clones are missing from TCRdb's copy, which holds only in-frame ones; the method was immunoSEQ multiplex PCR. The sample has 35,000 to 40,000 clones, about 47% seen once; the top ten hold approximately 17%. About 2.2 micrograms of genomic DNA, which was extracted from cryopreserved PBMCs, served as the material used for the TCR beta libraries.

The chain employs TRBV29-1 and TRBJ1-3, with TRBD1 matching over 9 bases. The sequenced sample was PBMCs, obtained before ibrutinib treatment. The clonotype comes from a human donor with chronic lymphocytic leukemia. CDR3 region: CSVEDWGTGRFNTIYF. The CDR3 DNA reads TGCAGCGTTGAAGATTGGGGGACAGGGCGTTTCAACACCATATATTTT.